This T cell receptor (beta chain) was obtained from a study of T cells in tuberculosis. Background on the study: This South African cohort compared adolescents with or without latent tuberculosis against adults with active tuberculosis.

TCRdb's table, derived via immunoSEQ multiplex PCR, lists solely in-frame clones and lacks some. The sample contains tens of thousands of clones, roughly nine tenths of which appear only once. A word on this clone: What it recognizes is unknown.

J gave up 4 bases and V 5 bases, and 8 bases lay outside the gene matches. Germline assignment: CDR1 LGHNT and CDR2 FRNRAP. This CDR3 comprises 15 residues. Study-level findings and limits: Shorter CDR3-alpha in active tuberculosis partly drove smaller distances.

Stated time point: new active TB diagnosis, blood taken before or within 7 days of starting treatment. Each donor contributed roughly 100,000 T cells on average, unsorted. The sequencing here drew on PBMCs, taken at tuberculosis diagnosis. The chain has TRBV12-5 and TRBJ1-5; 7 nucleotides line up with TRBD1. The sequence came from an adult with tuberculosis. CDR3 protein: CASGPGTVPNQPQHF. CDR3 in DNA: TGTGCTAGTGGTCCCGGGACAGTTCCTAATCAGCCCCAGCATTTT.